This T cell receptor beta chain was obtained from a study of OX40 agonist ivuxolimab in advanced cancers. Background on the whole study: Ivuxolimab was an agonistic, fully human IgG2 monoclonal antibody directed against OX40 (CD134), a costimulatory receptor. Intravenous ivuxolimab was administered to patients every 2 weeks at six dose levels: 0.01, 0.1, 0.3, 1.5, 3 and 10 mg/kg. Of the roughly 53 patients in dose escalation, about 20 had hepatocellular carcinoma, about 15 had melanoma, 9 had renal cell carcinoma and 9 had head and neck cancer. In the dose-escalation cohort, 65% to 85% of patients were male, and the mean age was 60 years with a range of roughly 20 to 80. Patients were allowed to have had prior anti-PD-1, anti-PD-L1 or anti-CTLA-4 therapy, and 40% of the dose-escalation patients had previously received checkpoint inhibitors. The monotherapy dose-escalation portion (N of about 57 patients) of the phase I ivuxolimab trial is reported in the paper. Peripheral TCRbeta sequencing was intended to test whether TCR sequence diversity was altered and clonal T-cell expansion was caused by ivuxolimab. Partial responses occurred in three dose-escalation patients, of whom one had hepatocellular carcinoma and two had cutaneous melanoma.

To sequence the TCRbeta CDR3 region, genomic DNA was isolated from the sorted cells. The immunoSEQ Assay was used to sequence the TCRbeta CDR3 regions. In its TCRdb copy, this immuneACCESS table keeps in-frame sequences only and misses some clones. Where compared with another copy, unresolved V genes explain less than half of these, and the others have no known cause. This sample is represented by fewer than 50,000 clones; 80% to 95% of them were singletons. The biggest ten clones account for about 15% of the sample. As for this clone: It has no known antigen specificity. No qualities accompany the bases; no much larger clone lies one base away.

The paper as a whole reports these results and caveats: Which antigens the clonally expanded peripheral T cells were specific for was not determined. Clonal expansion of both CD4+ and CD8+ blood T cells was observed from baseline to week 6 at doses 0.1 to 3.0 mg/kg. Low levels of normalized T-cell clonal expansion were also seen in some patients who did not respond. On average, CD8+ T cells showed more expanded clones than CD4+ T cells after ivuxolimab. In the 0.1-3.0 mg/kg groups, partial responders were among the patients with the lowest normalized peripheral clonal expansion, particularly in CD8+ T cells.

The trial excluded patients who had a history of autoimmune disease or who were on systemic immunosuppression. In every dose cohort, peripheral blood was drawn for TCR sequencing at baseline, cycle 4 day 1, and cycle 7 day 1. Samples were obtained from an open-label, multicenter, first-in-human phase I dose-escalation trial of ivuxolimab. Adults with locally advanced or metastatic head and neck squamous cell, hepatocellular, melanoma or renal cell carcinoma were enrolled in the trial. CD4+ and CD8+ T cells were sorted separately from peripheral blood before TCR sequencing. The CDR3 sequence holds 14 residues, the cysteine and phenylalanine included. The DNA shown is the 42-base CDR3, in frame from base 1. From a lookup of the germline V gene (reference sequence), CDR1 and CDR2 are MNHEY and SMNVEV. V and J are truncated by 2 bases and 2 bases respectively, leaving an intervening sequence of 7 bases.

This clonotype was sampled from an adult with an advanced solid tumor such as melanoma, head and neck, liver or kidney cancer. Recombination linked TRBV27 to TRBJ2-1; the D gene assignment is ambiguous. This specimen consisted of CD4+ or CD8+ T cells sorted from blood, obtained in a trial of the OX40 agonist ivuxolimab. CDR3 protein: CASSLGITYNEQFF. In nucleotides, the sequence is TGTGCCAGCAGTTTAGGGATCACCTACAATGAGCAGTTCTTC.